This record concerns one TCR beta chain sequence. This entry comes from a study of T cells in Graves' hyperthyroidism and ophthalmopathy. Amplified TCR beta CDR3 regions derived from RNA transcripts. Primed by the HTBI set, a first-round RT-PCR was run on the TCR CDR3. One entry per CDR3 protein, called by TCRdb with MiXCR from the multiplex PCR reads. The profile shows about 290,000 distinct CDR3 sequences, around 13% of them singletons. The sequence came from a woman between 40 and 55 years old with Graves' hyperthyroidism. The source material was blood.

The CDR3 spells CASSPILGRGNTIYF. The CDR3 DNA follows: TGTGCCAGCAGCCCAATACTGGGTCGTGGAAACACCATATATTTT. This sequence joins TRBV6-1 and TRBJ1-3; D is unclear. The germline CDR1 and CDR2 sequences are MNHNS and SASEGT. V lost 6 bases to trimming and J lost 3 bases, with 15 bases between them. This CDR3 is 15 amino acids long.